The sequence of this T cell receptor beta chain was determined in a study of blood T cell repertoires in COVID-19. Background on the study: The United States, Italy and Spain provided the acute and convalescent COVID-19 samples.

All enrollees were roughly 18 to 95 years old and from around 25 US areas. The CDR3 consists of 15 residues. Trimming took 7 bases from V and 2 from J, leaving 12 bases between them. Germline V gene sequence: CDR1 LNHDA, CDR2 SQIVND (reference sequence). Clones were sequenced by immunoSEQ multiplex PCR, and TCRdb holds only the in-frame ones, with some missing. The sample gives hundreds of thousands of clones, around 86% of which show up once; roughly 3.1% is in the top ten. The specimen was PBMCs or T cells enriched from blood (not recorded which). The receptor's source is a middle-aged woman with acute COVID-19. The V call is TRBV19, the J call TRBJ2-6; the D gene is possibly TRBD2 (6 bases). In DNA, the CDR3 is TGTGCCAGTATTAGGAGGGGCACTGGGGCCAACGTCCTGACTTTC. It is translated as CASIRRGTGANVLTF.